This TCR beta chain was captured in a study of blood T cell repertoires in COVID-19. Study information: Researchers got acute and convalescent COVID-19 samples from the United States, Italy and Spain. The analysed material was cDNA or gDNA that came from T cells, B-cell-depleted T cells, or PBMCs.

The CDR3 loop spans 13 amino acids. Trimming pared 3 bases from V and 0 bases from J, leaving 4 bases between. CDR1 and CDR2 from the germline V gene are SGDLS and YYNGEE. Per the original methods: How many nucleated cells were present was estimated from reference gene primer amplification. Some clones are missing from TCRdb's copy, which holds only in-frame ones; the method was immunoSEQ multiplex PCR. V and J calls and clone size follow that table, whereas D and trimming were derived from the DNA. The repertoire holds about 64,000 clones, with 65% to 90% as singletons. Specimen: peripheral blood. This chain uses TRBV9 with TRBJ1-3; D is unclear. The clonotype originates from a woman in her fifties or sixties with acute or convalescent COVID-19. The CDR3 loop reads CASSANSGNTIYF. The DNA of the CDR3 is TGTGCCAGCAGCGCCAACTCTGGAAACACCATATATTTT.